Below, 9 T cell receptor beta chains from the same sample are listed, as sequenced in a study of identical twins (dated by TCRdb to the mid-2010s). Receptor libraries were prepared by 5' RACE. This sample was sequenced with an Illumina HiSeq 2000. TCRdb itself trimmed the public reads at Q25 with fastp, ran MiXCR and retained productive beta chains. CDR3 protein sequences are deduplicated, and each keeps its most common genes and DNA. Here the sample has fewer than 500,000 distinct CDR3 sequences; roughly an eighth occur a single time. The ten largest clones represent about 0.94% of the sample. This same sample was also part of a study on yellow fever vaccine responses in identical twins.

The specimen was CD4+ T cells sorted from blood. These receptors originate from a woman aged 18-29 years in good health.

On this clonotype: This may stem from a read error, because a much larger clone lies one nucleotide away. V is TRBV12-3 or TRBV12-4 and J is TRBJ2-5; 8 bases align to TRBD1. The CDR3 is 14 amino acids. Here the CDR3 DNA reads TGTGCCAGCAGCCGTTCCGGGACAGGAGAGACCCTGTACTTC. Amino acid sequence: CASSRSGTGETLYF.

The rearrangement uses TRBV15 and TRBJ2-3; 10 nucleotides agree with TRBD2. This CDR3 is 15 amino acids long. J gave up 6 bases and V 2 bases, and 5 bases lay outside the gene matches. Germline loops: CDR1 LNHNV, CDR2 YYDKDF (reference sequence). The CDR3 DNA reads TGTGCCACCAGCAGACAAGCGGGGGGGCGGGATACGCAGTATTTT. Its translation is CATSRQAGGRDTQYF.

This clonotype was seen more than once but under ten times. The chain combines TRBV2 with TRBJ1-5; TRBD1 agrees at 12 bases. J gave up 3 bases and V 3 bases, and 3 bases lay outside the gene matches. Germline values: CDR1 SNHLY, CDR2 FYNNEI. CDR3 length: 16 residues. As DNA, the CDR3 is TGTGCCAGCAGTGACGGGGACAGGGGGCCCAATCAGCCCCAGCATTTT. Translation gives CASSDGDRGPNQPQHF. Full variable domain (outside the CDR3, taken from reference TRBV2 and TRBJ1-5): EPEVTQTPSHQVTQMGQEVILRCVPISNHLYFYWYRQILGQKVEFLVSFYNNEISEKSEIFDDQFSVERPDGSNFTLKIRSTKLEDSAMYFCASSDGDRGPNQPQHFGDGTRLSIL.

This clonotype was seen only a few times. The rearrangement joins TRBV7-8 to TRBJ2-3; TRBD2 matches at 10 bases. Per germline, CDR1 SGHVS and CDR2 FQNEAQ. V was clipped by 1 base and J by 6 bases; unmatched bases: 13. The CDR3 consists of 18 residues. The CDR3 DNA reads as TGTGCCAGCAGCTTAGTGTGGACTAGCGGTCCCCGTGGGGATACGCAGTATTTT. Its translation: CASSLVWTSGPRGDTQYF.

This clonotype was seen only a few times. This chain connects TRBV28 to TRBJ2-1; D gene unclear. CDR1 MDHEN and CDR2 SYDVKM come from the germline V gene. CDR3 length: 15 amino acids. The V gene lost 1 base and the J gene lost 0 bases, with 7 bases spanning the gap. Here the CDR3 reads CASSLSKSSYNEQFF. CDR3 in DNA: TGTGCCAGCAGTTTATCTAAGAGCTCCTACAATGAGCAGTTCTTC.

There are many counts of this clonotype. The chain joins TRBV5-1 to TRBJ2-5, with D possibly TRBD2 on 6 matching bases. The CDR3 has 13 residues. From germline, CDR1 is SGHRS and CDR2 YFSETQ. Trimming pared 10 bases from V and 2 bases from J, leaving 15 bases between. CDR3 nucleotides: TGCGCCTGCGACGGGGGTCGACAAGAGACCCAGTACTTC. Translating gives CACDGGRQETQYF.

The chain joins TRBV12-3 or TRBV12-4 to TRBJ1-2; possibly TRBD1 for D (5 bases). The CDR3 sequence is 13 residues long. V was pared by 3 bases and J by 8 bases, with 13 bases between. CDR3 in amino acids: CASSFWGVVGYTF. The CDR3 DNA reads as TGTGCCAGCAGTTTTTGGGGGGTTGTGGGCTACACCTTC.

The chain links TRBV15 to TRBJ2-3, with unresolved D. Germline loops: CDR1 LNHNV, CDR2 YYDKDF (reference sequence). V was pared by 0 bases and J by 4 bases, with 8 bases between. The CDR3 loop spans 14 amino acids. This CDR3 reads CATSRDLSSDTQYF. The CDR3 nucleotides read TGTGCCACCAGCAGAGATCTATCTTCAGATACGCAGTATTTT.

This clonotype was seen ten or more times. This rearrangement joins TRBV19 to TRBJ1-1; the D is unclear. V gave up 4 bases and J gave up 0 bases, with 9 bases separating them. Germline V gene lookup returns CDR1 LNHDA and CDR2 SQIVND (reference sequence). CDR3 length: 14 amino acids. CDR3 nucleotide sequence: TGTGCCAGTAGTAGGAGTCAGATGAACACTGAAGCTTTCTTT. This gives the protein CASSRSQMNTEAFF.